This note documents a single T cell receptor (beta chain) sequence. Original methodology: Nucleated cell counts were estimated from reference gene primer amplification. Clones were read by immunoSEQ multiplex PCR, and TCRdb kept only the in-frame ones, dropping some. That table gives V, J and clone size, and the DNA gave D and trimming. Counted here are around 300,000 clones, around 87% occurring once; the ten biggest clones make up 5.3%. The sample belongs to a study of blood T cell repertoires in COVID-19. Looking at the study overall: T cells, B-cell-depleted T cells, or PBMCs provided the cDNA or gDNA that served as material.

There are 12 residues in the CDR3. Trimming took 8 bases from V and 2 from J, leaving 9 bases between them. CDR1 SNHLY and CDR2 FYNNEI come from the germline V gene. What was sequenced was PBMCs or T cells enriched from blood (not recorded which). This chain joins TRBV2 and TRBJ1-1; D not certain. This TCR was recovered from a woman aged 25 to 39 who had recovered from COVID-19. CDR3: CASGEGNTEAFF. CDR3 nucleotide sequence: TGTGCCAGCGGCGAGGGTAACACTGAAGCTTTCTTT.